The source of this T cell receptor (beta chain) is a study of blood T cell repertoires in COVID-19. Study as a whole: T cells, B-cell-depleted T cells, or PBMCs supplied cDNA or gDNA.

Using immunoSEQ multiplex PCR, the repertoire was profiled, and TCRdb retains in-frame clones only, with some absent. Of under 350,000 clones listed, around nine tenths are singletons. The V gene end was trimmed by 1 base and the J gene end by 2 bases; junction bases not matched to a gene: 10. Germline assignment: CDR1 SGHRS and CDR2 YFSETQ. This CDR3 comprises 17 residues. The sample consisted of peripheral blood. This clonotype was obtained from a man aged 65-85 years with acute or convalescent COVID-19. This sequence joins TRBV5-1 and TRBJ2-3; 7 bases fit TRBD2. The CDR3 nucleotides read TGCGCCAGCAGCTTGACTATCTCGGCGGGAGTCACAGATACGCAGTATTTT. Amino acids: CASSLTISAGVTDTQYF.